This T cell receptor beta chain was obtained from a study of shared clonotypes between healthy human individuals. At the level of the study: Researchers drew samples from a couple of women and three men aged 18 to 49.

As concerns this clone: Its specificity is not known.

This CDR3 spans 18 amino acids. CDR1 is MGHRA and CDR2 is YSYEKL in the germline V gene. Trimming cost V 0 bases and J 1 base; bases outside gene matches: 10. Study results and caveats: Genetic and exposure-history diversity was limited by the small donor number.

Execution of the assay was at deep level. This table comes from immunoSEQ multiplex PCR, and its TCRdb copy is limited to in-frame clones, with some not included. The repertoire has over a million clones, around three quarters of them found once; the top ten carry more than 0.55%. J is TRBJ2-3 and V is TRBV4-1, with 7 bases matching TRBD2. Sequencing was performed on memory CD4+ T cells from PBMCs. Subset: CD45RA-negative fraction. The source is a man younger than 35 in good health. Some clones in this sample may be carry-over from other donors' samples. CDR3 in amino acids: CASSQDFAGVGGTDTQYF. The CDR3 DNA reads TGCGCCAGCAGCCAAGATTTTGCGGGAGTTGGGGGCACAGATACGCAGTATTTT.